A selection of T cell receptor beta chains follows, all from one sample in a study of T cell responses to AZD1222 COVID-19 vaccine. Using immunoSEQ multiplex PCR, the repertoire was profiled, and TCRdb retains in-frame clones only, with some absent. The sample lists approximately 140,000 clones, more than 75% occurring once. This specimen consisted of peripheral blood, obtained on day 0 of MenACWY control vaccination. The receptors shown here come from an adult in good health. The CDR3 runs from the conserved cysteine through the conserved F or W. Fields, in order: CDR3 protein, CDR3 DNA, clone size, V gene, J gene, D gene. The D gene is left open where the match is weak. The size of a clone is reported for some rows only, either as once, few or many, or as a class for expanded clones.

CASSVVVAYEQYF	TGTGCCAGCAGCGTAGTGGTGGCCTACGAGCAGTACTTC	-	TRBV9	TRBJ2-7	-
CASRALRQGEDEQYF	TGTGCCAGCAGAGCTCTTCGACAGGGAGAGGACGAGCAGTACTTC	-	TRBV6-6	TRBJ2-7	TRBD1
CASSYPGGRTEAFF	TGTGCCAGCAGTTACCCAGGGGGCCGGACTGAAGCTTTCTTT	once	TRBV6-6	TRBJ1-1	TRBD1
CASSTGEGVYGYTF	TGTGCCAGCTCTACAGGGGAGGGGGTCTATGGCTACACCTTC	-	TRBV6-5	TRBJ1-2	TRBD1
CASSLLLSGGELFF	TGTGCCAGCAGTTTACTCCTTTCAGGCGGGGAGCTGTTTTTT	few	TRBV2	TRBJ2-2	-
CASSPPGQEGYTF	TGTGCCAGCAGTCCGCCGGGACAGGAGGGCTACACCTTC	-	TRBV27	TRBJ1-2	TRBD1
CASMKSGGYNEQFF	TGTGCCAGCATGAAGTCAGGGGGGTACAATGAGCAGTTCTTC	-	TRBV6-5	TRBJ2-1	-
CASRDGVLYEQYF	TGTGCCAGCAGGGACGGTGTACTCTACGAGCAGTACTTC	-	TRBV12-3/TRBV12-4	TRBJ2-7	-
CASSTTGSNTGELFF	TGTGCCAGCAGCACGACAGGGAGCAACACCGGGGAGCTGTTTTTT	-	TRBV9	TRBJ2-2	TRBD1
CASSFRGYTYNSPLHF	TGTGCCAGCAGTTTTCGGGGATACACCTATAATTCACCCCTCCACTTT	-	TRBV27	TRBJ1-6	-
CASGTDANTGELFF	TGTGCCAGCGGGACAGACGCGAACACCGGGGAGCTGTTTTTT	-	TRBV2	TRBJ2-2	TRBD1
CASGLGRATEQFF	TGTGCTAGTGGGCTCGGTAGGGCTACTGAGCAGTTCTTC	many	TRBV12-5	TRBJ2-1	-
CASSRDRVGEAFF	TGTGCCAGCAGTCGGGACAGGGTGGGTGAAGCTTTCTTT	-	TRBV6-5	TRBJ1-1	TRBD1
CASSQGRASAGNTIYF	TGTGCCAGCAGCCAAGGTCGAGCCAGCGCAGGAAACACCATATATTTT	-	TRBV4-2	TRBJ1-3	-
CASSPWEDAPGEQFF	TGTGCCAGCAGCCCTTGGGAGGATGCGCCCGGTGAGCAGTTCTTC	-	TRBV9	TRBJ2-1	-
CASKVERGGKDTQYF	TGTGCCAGCAAAGTAGAGCGGGGGGGCAAAGATACGCAGTATTTT	-	TRBV2	TRBJ2-3	TRBD2
CASSQGSLAAEQFF	TGCGCCAGCAGCCAAGGAAGTTTGGCGGCTGAGCAGTTCTTC	-	TRBV4-1	TRBJ2-1	-
CASNLGISSTDTQYF	TGTGCCAGCAACCTTGGAATTTCTAGCACAGATACGCAGTATTTT	-	TRBV3-1/TRBV3-2	TRBJ2-3	-
CASSPRSNSPLHF	TGTGCCAGCAGCCCACGGTCCAATTCACCCCTCCACTTT	-	TRBV3-1/TRBV3-2	TRBJ1-6	-
CASSSGPREKLFF	TGTGCCAGCAGTTCAGGCCCTAGAGAGAAACTGTTTTTT	-	TRBV6-5	TRBJ1-4	-
CASSLGGASGYSNQPQHF	TGTGCCAGCAGTTTAGGCGGGGCATCAGGTTATAGCAATCAGCCCCAGCATTTT	-	TRBV28	TRBJ1-5	-
CASSLFGAGGPGNEQFF	TGTGCCAGCAGCTTATTCGGTGCGGGGGGGCCAGGCAATGAGCAGTTCTTC	-	TRBV7-8	TRBJ2-1	TRBD2
CASSSRGFRANVLTF	TGTGCCAGTAGTTCACGGGGGTTCCGGGCCAACGTCCTGACTTTC	-	TRBV19	TRBJ2-6	-
CASSLVRARSWGTGELFF	TGTGCCAGCAGCTTGGTGAGGGCCCGGTCTTGGGGAACCGGGGAGCTGTTTTTT	-	TRBV5-6	TRBJ2-2	-
CASSVGELLQETQYF	TGTGCCAGCAGCGTAGGGGAACTGCTACAAGAGACCCAGTACTTC	-	TRBV9	TRBJ2-5	-
CASSLQGGDYTDTQYF	TGTGCCAGCAGCTTACAGGGAGGGGACTACACAGATACGCAGTATTTT	-	TRBV11-2	TRBJ2-3	TRBD2
CASSLVLGPTNEKLFF	TGTGCCAGCAGCTTGGTCTTGGGCCCAACTAATGAAAAACTGTTTTTT	-	TRBV11-2	TRBJ1-4	-
CASSQGMDRALNNEQFF	TGTGCCAGCAGCCAAGGCATGGACAGGGCACTAAACAATGAGCAGTTCTTC	few	TRBV4-2	TRBJ2-1	TRBD1
CASRDTGGPGNTEAFF	TGTGCCAGCAGAGACACAGGGGGCCCGGGGAACACTGAAGCTTTCTTT	-	TRBV6-6	TRBJ1-1	TRBD1
CASSETGRAYEQYF	TGTGCCAGCAGTGAAACGGGGAGGGCGTACGAGCAGTACTTC	-	TRBV6-1	TRBJ2-7	TRBD2
CASSPKGQNYGYTF	TGTGCCAGCTCACCGAAGGGACAGAACTATGGCTACACCTTC	few	TRBV18	TRBJ1-2	TRBD1
CASSRQGNEQFF	TGTGCCAGCAGTAGACAGGGCAATGAGCAGTTCTTC	-	TRBV6-5	TRBJ2-1	TRBD1
CASSLGKGPQAPQHF	TGTGCCAGCAGCTTAGGAAAGGGGCCCCAGGCGCCCCAGCATTTT	-	TRBV11-3	TRBJ1-5	-
CASTPDSKLYNEQFF	TGTGCCAGCACCCCTGACAGCAAACTTTACAATGAGCAGTTCTTC	-	TRBV7-6	TRBJ2-1	-
CASSLVGVEELFF	TGCGCCAGCAGCTTGGTAGGGGTTGAGGAACTGTTTTTT	-	TRBV5-1	TRBJ1-4	-
CVTGTGADTEAFF	TGTGTCACCGGGACAGGGGCGGACACTGAAGCTTTCTTT	-	TRBV6-5	TRBJ1-1	TRBD1
CASSPIQMNTEAFF	TGTGCCAGCTCACCAATCCAGATGAACACTGAAGCTTTCTTT	-	TRBV18	TRBJ1-1	-